This entry concerns a single TCR beta chain. This CDR3 region has 15 residues. Germline CDR1 reads MNHEY; CDR2 reads SMNVEV (reference sequence). The ends lost 6 bases at V and 10 bases at J; junction bases unmatched: 12. Those enrolled in Seattle joined during active infection and were followed longitudinally afterward. Original methodology: How many nucleated cells were present was estimated from reference gene primer amplification. Using immunoSEQ multiplex PCR, the repertoire was profiled, and TCRdb retains in-frame clones only, with some absent. For V, J and clone size, that table is used; D and trimming come from the DNA. The table lists around 440,000 clones, around 89% of them singletons. This sample was taken from a study of blood T cell repertoires in COVID-19. Overall study context: Some COVID-19 samples were acute and others convalescent; all came from the United States, Italy and Spain. PBMCs, B-cell-depleted T cells, or T cells were the source of the cDNA or gDNA that made up the material.

The sequenced sample was peripheral blood. The clonotype was recovered from a woman aged 50 to 60 with COVID-19, enrolled during active disease. The chain links TRBV27 to TRBJ1-6; 7 bases align to TRBD1. The CDR3 DNA reads as TGTGCCAGCAGCCCCTCCCGCAGGGGGGAATCACCCCTCCACTTT. Its protein product is CASSPSRRGESPLHF.